Each of the 15 T cell receptor beta chains below was sequenced from the same sample in a study of T cells in Graves' hyperthyroidism and ophthalmopathy. RNA transcripts served as the template for amplifying TCR beta CDR3 regions. During a first-round RT-PCR of the TCR CDR3, the HTBI primer set was used. One entry per CDR3 protein, called by TCRdb with MiXCR from the multiplex PCR reads. The repertoire holds 200,000 to 250,000 distinct CDR3 sequences, with 17% as singletons. Material for sequencing was blood. These TCRs come from a woman aged 45-65 years with Graves' hyperthyroidism.

The chain uses TRBV4-1 and TRBJ2-7; D is perhaps TRBD1 or TRBD2 (5 bases each). Germline V gene sequence: CDR1 MGHRA, CDR2 YSYEKL. This CDR3 has 17 residues. V dropped 2 bases and J dropped 6 bases, with 23 bases sitting between them. CDR3 protein: CASSQNYNRDRRVEQYF. CDR3 in DNA: TGCGCCAGCAGCCAAAACTATAACCGGGACCGCCGGGTCGAGCAGTACTTC.

This chain links TRBV6-1 with TRBJ2-3, with TRBD2 matching 14 bases. The ends lost 9 bases at V and 6 bases at J; junction bases unmatched: 11. This CDR3 has 16 residues. CDR1 and CDR2 from the germline V gene are MNHNS and SASEGT. CDR3 sequence (DNA): TGTGCCAGTTATTCCGGGACTAGCGGGAGCTTGGATACGCAGTATTTT. Its translation: CASYSGTSGSLDTQYF.

This clonotype was detected ten times or more. The rearrangement uses TRBV5-6 and TRBJ2-1; D unclear. The CDR3 has 15 residues. V was trimmed by 5 bases and J by 6 bases, leaving 18 bases between them. Germline V gene data show CDR1 as SGHDT and CDR2 as YYEEEE. DNA of the CDR3: TGTGCCAGCAGACATAAGGCCTTCTCGCCCAATGAGCAGTTCTTC. Its translation is CASRHKAFSPNEQFF.

The rearrangement uses TRBV12-3 or TRBV12-4 and TRBJ2-5; 8 positions agree with TRBD2. V dropped 1 base and J dropped 2; count of bases not matched to a gene: 9. The length of the CDR3 is 17 residues. The CDR3 DNA sequence: TGTGCCAGCAGTTTAGAGGGCGGGAGGACGGGGCAAGAGACCCAGTACTTC. It yields the protein CASSLEGGRTGQETQYF.

This clonotype was seen at least ten times. The V gene is TRBV5-1, the J gene TRBJ2-3; TRBD1 might be the D (6 bases). Trimming cost V 0 bases and J 2 bases, with 10 bases left between them. CDR1 is SGHRS, CDR2 YFSETQ, per germline. The CDR3 extends over 15 amino acids. The CDR3 nucleotides read TGCGCCAGCAGCTTGGAGGGGGTTACCACAGATACGCAGTATTTT. It translates to CASSLEGVTTDTQYF.

There are many counts of this clonotype. This chain uses TRBV7-8 with TRBJ2-1; a weak D match, TRBD1 (6 bases). Trimming removed 0 bases from V and 0 bases from J, with 12 bases in between. There are 17 residues in the CDR3. In germline, CDR1 is SGHVS, CDR2 FQNEAQ. This CDR3 is CASSLARAGDSYNEQFF. In DNA, the CDR3 is TGTGCCAGCAGCTTAGCTAGGGCAGGGGACTCCTACAATGAGCAGTTCTTC.

Of note for this clonotype: This may be a read error: a much more frequent sequence differs by one nucleotide. CDR3 coding DNA: TGTGCCAGCAGTCGCCCCATAGATACGCAGTATTTT. Translation gives CASSRPIDTQYF. This rearrangement joins TRBV12-3 or TRBV12-4 to TRBJ2-3; D not resolved. V was shortened by 5 bases and J by 5 bases, with 8 bases between the two germline ends. This CDR3 has 12 amino acids.

This clonotype was observed a handful of times. Mismatch with germline at one junction end may stem from a read error. The chain employs TRBV19 and TRBJ1-1; D remains ambiguous. In germline, CDR1 is LNHDA, CDR2 SQIVND (reference sequence). The CDR3 contains 20 residues. The CDR3 DNA reads TGTGCCAGTAGTGTAGACGGCCGATCGTCCTCGGTTAAATGGTGGACTGAAGCTTTCTTT. This codes for CASSVDGRSSSVKWWTEAFF. Supplemented by reference TRBV19 and TRBJ1-1, the full variable domain reads DGGITQSPKYLFRKEGQNVTLSCEQNLNHDAMYWYRQDPGQGLRLIYYSQIVNDFQKGDIAEGYSVSREKKESFPLTVTSAQKNPTAFYLCASSVDGRSSSVKWWTEAFFGQGTRLTVV.

This clonotype was counted a single time. The V gene is TRBV15, the J gene TRBJ1-5; weak D call: TRBD1 (6 bases). The V end was cut by 5 bases, the J end by 2 bases, with 25 bases between. The length of the CDR3 is 19 residues. Germline V gene sequence: CDR1 LNHNV, CDR2 YYDKDF (reference sequence). CDR3 region: CATSPKGVWGLSGNQPQHF. As DNA, the CDR3 is TGTGCCACCAGCCCTAAGGGGGTGTGGGGACTTTCGGGCAATCAGCCCCAGCATTTT.

V usage is TRBV2 and J usage is TRBJ2-1; 7 bases match TRBD1. Per germline, CDR1 SNHLY and CDR2 FYNNEI. V was pared by 5 bases and J by 8 bases, with 12 bases of the junction left unmatched. The CDR3 totals 15 residues. CDR3 sequence: CASSWWDSLWDEQFF. CDR3 sequence (DNA): TGTGCCAGCAGTTGGTGGGACAGCCTTTGGGATGAGCAGTTCTTC.

With regard to this clonotype: At one of its ends the junction is not consistent with the germline gene, which may arise from a read error. The V gene is TRBV5-8, the J gene TRBJ1-5, with 9 bases identical to TRBD1. This CDR3 region has 16 residues. Germline CDR1 SGHTS, CDR2 YDEGEE. The CDR3 bases are TGTACCAGCAGCGCTGGGGACAGGGTTAGCAATCAGCCCCAGCATTTT. Its translation is CTSSAGDRVSNQPQHF.

The V gene is TRBV20-1, the J gene TRBJ2-5; 9 bases align to TRBD2. Trimming took 3 bases from V and 5 from J; bases not matched to a gene: 4. Germline CDR1 and CDR2: DFQATT and SNEGSKA (reference sequence). This CDR3 spans 13 amino acids. The DNA for the CDR3 is TGCAGTGCTAGCGCTAGCGGGGTGGAGACCCAGTACTTC. This translates into CSASASGVETQYF.

The V and J genes are TRBV9 and TRBJ2-6; tentative D call: TRBD1 (7 bases). This CDR3 has 17 amino acids. Germline V gives CDR1 SGDLS, CDR2 YYNGEE. V was clipped by 0 bases and J by 3 bases, with 13 bases between them. For the CDR3, the DNA is TGTGCCAGCAGCGTAGATGGAGGGGGCGGTGGGGCCAACGTCCTGACTTTC. It translates to CASSVDGGGGGANVLTF. Looking up the rest from reference TRBV9 and TRBJ2-6 gives the full variable domain: DSGVTQTPKHLITATGQRVTLRCSPRSGDLSVYWYQQSLDQGLQFLIQYYNGEERAKGNILERFSAQQFPDLHSELNLSSLELGDSALYFCASSVDGGGGGANVLTFGAGSRLTVL.

This clonotype appeared many times. This chain links TRBV7-9 with TRBJ2-7; no reliable D call. The CDR3 is 17 amino acids. In germline, CDR1 is SEHNR, CDR2 FQNEAQ (reference sequence). V was trimmed by 6 bases and J by 2 bases, leaving 23 bases between them. As DNA, the CDR3 is TGTGCCAGCAGTTCCGAACGCGGCTGGACGGTCGCCTACGAGCAGTACTTC. Its translation is CASSSERGWTVAYEQYF.

The table lists this clonotype with many counts. The chain employs TRBV30 and TRBJ1-5; D may be TRBD1 (5 bases). This CDR3 is 14 amino acids long. The V gene lost 6 bases and the J gene lost 6 bases, with 18 bases spanning the gap. Germline CDR1 and CDR2: GTSNPN and SVGIG (reference sequence). The CDR3 here is CACGSPSRGQPQHF. CDR3 coding DNA: TGTGCCTGTGGGTCTCCAAGTAGGGGTCAGCCCCAGCATTTT.